The 29 T cell receptor beta chains reported below all come from one sample, sequenced in a study of blood T cells in healthy people across ages (dated by TCRdb to the mid-2010s). Receptors were amplified or captured by 5' RACE. Sequenced using an Illumina HiSeq 2500. A second PCR of about 7 to 12 cycles was run with a J-beta primer mix and a sample-barcoded 5' primer. TCRdb passed the public sequencing reads through fastp at Q25 and MiXCR, retaining productive beta sequences. All rows with the same CDR3 protein become a single entry with the most common DNA and genes. Recorded for this sample are 900,000 to 950,000 distinct CDR3 sequences; 25% to 35% of them occurred a single time. The top ten clonotypes cover roughly 10% of the sample. These data were also filed under a second study, of T cells of mothers and their children.

Sequencing was performed on blood. Source of these receptors: a woman aged 40 to 50 in good health.

This clonotype has at least ten counts. This chain joins TRBV6-5 and TRBJ2-4; D remains unclear. Trimming pared 0 bases from V and 3 bases from J, leaving 6 bases between. The CDR3 totals 14 residues. From germline, CDR1 is MNHEY and CDR2 SVGAGI. The CDR3 protein is CASSYSTDKNIQYF. The CDR3 bases are TGTGCCAGCAGTTACTCTACAGACAAAAACATTCAGTACTTC.

The chain employs TRBV15 and TRBJ2-7, with D possibly called TRBD1 or TRBD2 (5 bases each). The CDR3 has 13 residues. V was cut by 5 bases and J by 10 bases, with 18 bases left in between. From germline, CDR1 is LNHNV and CDR2 YYDKDF (reference sequence). Written as DNA, the CDR3 is TGTGCCACCAGCTCCGGGGTGGGGTGGGACCAGTACTTC. Its translation is CATSSGVGWDQYF. The complete variable domain, with remaining parts taken from reference TRBV15 and TRBJ2-7, reads DAMVIQNPRYQVTQFGKPVTLSCSQTLNHNVMYWYQQKSSQAPKLLFHYYDKDFNNEADTPDNFQSRRPNTSFCFLDIRSPGLGDTAMYLCATSSGVGWDQYFGPGTRLTVT.

Many counts were recorded for this clonotype. The chain employs TRBV5-6 and TRBJ2-7; 10 bases fit TRBD1. The germline gives CDR1 SGHDT, CDR2 YYEEEE. The CDR3 is 15 amino acids. V lost 4 bases and J lost 7; bases outside the gene matches: 11. The CDR3 sequence: CASSAGGTGEREQYF. As DNA, the CDR3 is TGTGCCAGCAGCGCGGGCGGGACAGGGGAGAGGGAGCAGTACTTC. The complete variable domain, with remaining parts taken from reference TRBV5-6 and TRBJ2-7, reads DAGVTQSPTHLIKTRGQQVTLRCSPKSGHDTVSWYQQALGQGPQFIFQYYEEEERQRGNFPDRFSGHQFPNYSSELNVNALLLGDSALYLCASSAGGTGEREQYFGPGTRLTVT.

This chain uses TRBV28 with TRBJ2-7; possible D gene TRBD1, 6 bases. V lost 5 bases and J lost 2, with 25 bases in between. Germline loops: CDR1 MDHEN, CDR2 SYDVKM. The CDR3 runs to 18 residues. CDR3 sequence: CASSPSFGTRRDTYEQYF. The CDR3 DNA reads as TGTGCCAGCAGTCCGTCTTTTGGGACAAGGCGAGATACCTACGAGCAGTACTTC. The entire variable domain, with the rest obtained from reference TRBV28 and TRBJ2-7, is as follows: DVKVTQSSRYLVKRTGEKVFLECVQDMDHENMFWYRQDPGLGLRLIYFSYDVKMKEKGDIPEGYSVSREKKERFSLILESASTNQTSMYLCASSPSFGTRRDTYEQYFGPGTRLTVT.

This clonotype was seen repeatedly, ten times or more. The chain is built from TRBV7-2 and TRBJ2-1, with no clear D. The germline gives CDR1 SGHTA, CDR2 FQGNSA. V shed 4 bases and J shed 10 bases, with 11 bases lying between them. There are 12 residues in the CDR3. In DNA, the CDR3 is TGTGCCAGCAGCTACACCAAAGTGGAGCAGTTCTTC. Protein sequence: CASSYTKVEQFF.

This clonotype was seen many times. The chain has TRBV6-1 and TRBJ2-7; the D gene is possibly TRBD2 (6 bases). The CDR3 has 15 amino acids. From germline, CDR1 is MNHNS and CDR2 SASEGT. The V end was cut by 3 bases, the J end by 3 bases, with 15 bases between. The CDR3 nucleotides are TGTGCCAGCAGTGATGGGACTCCGGCGCACTACGAGCAGTACTTC. Its translation: CASSDGTPAHYEQYF.

The chain is built from TRBV7-2 and TRBJ1-3, with D uncertain. The CDR3 covers 16 residues. V was shortened by 4 bases and J by 0 bases, with 13 bases between the two germline ends. Germline V gene data show CDR1 as SGHTA and CDR2 as FQGNSA. CDR3 region: CASSSQIGHSGNTIYF. The DNA of the CDR3 is TGTGCCAGCAGCTCCCAAATCGGTCACTCTGGAAACACCATATATTTT.

This chain links TRBV6-2 or TRBV6-3 with TRBJ1-5, with a possible D match to TRBD1 (5 bases). Trimming took off 6 bases at V and 0 bases at J, with 12 bases between the two ends. CDR1 is MNHEY and CDR2 is SVGEGT in the germline V gene. This CDR3 region has 15 residues. Here the CDR3 reads CASSRAGDSNQPQHF. CDR3 nucleotides: TGTGCCAGCAGCCGAGCGGGGGATAGCAATCAGCCCCAGCATTTT.

This clonotype has a count of ten or more. The chain employs TRBV20-1 and TRBJ2-4; D is perhaps TRBD2 (5 bases). Trimming stripped 4 bases from V and 0 bases from J, with 10 bases between. From germline, CDR1 is DFQATT and CDR2 SNEGSKA (reference sequence). The CDR3 has 14 amino acids. The CDR3 spells CSAMRALAKNIQYF. The CDR3 DNA reads as TGCAGTGCTATGAGGGCCTTAGCCAAAAACATTCAGTACTTC.

The chain uses TRBV20-1 and TRBJ1-2, with TRBD1 matching 7 bases. Germline V CDR1 and CDR2: DFQATT, SNEGSKA (reference sequence). The V and J ends lost 6 bases and 0 bases, in that order; junction bases with no gene match: 7. This CDR3 is built from 14 residues. In DNA, the CDR3 is TGCAGTGCCAGGGGGGGACTAGCTAACTATGGCTACACCTTC. Translating it yields CSARGGLANYGYTF.

This clonotype has a count of ten or more. This sequence joins TRBV11-3 and TRBJ2-7, with a possible D match to TRBD1 (7 bases). Trimming shortened V by 0 bases and J by 6 bases, and 12 bases separated the two germline ends. The CDR3 has 14 amino acids. Germline V lookup: CDR1 SGHNT, CDR2 YENEEA. As DNA, the CDR3 is TGTGCCAGCAGCTTAGATCACAGGGGAGGCGAGCAGTACTTC. Translation: CASSLDHRGGEQYF. The full variable domain, in which reference TRBV11-3 and TRBJ2-7 provide the parts outside the CDR3, is EAGVVQSPRYKIIEKKQPVAFWCNPISGHNTLYWYLQNLGQGPELLIRYENEEAVDDSQLPKDRFSAERLKGVDSTLKIQPAELGDSAVYLCASSLDHRGGEQYFGPGTRLTVT.

This clonotype has at least ten counts. This rearrangement joins TRBV10-3 to TRBJ2-7, with 10 positions matching TRBD1. The CDR3 has 13 residues. CDR1 ENHRY and CDR2 SYGVKD come from the germline V gene. J was trimmed by 3 bases and V by 8 bases; bases with no gene match: 4. The CDR3 DNA reads as TGTGCCATCGGCTGGACAGGGGGCTACGAGCAGTACTTC. The encoded protein is CAIGWTGGYEQYF.

The chain couples TRBV6-5 to TRBJ2-1, with 12 bases aligning to TRBD1. Germline CDR1 and CDR2: MNHEY and SVGAGI. Germline trimming cut 4 bases from V and 6 bases from J; bases unmatched to any gene: 7. This CDR3 is built from 16 residues. The CDR3: CASSWYPGQGANEQFF. The CDR3 DNA is TGTGCCAGCAGTTGGTACCCGGGACAGGGGGCCAATGAGCAGTTCTTC.

On this clonotype itself: One end of the junction is discordant with germline, which a read error may explain. The chain uses TRBV12-3 or TRBV12-4 and TRBJ2-1, with D unclear. CDR3 length: 16 amino acids. CDR3 nucleotide sequence: TGTGCCAGCAGTTTCCGGGCCAGAACTTCCTACAATGGGCAGTTCTTC. It encodes CASSFRARTSYNGQFF.

This clonotype was counted only a few times. The chain uses TRBV12-3 or TRBV12-4 and TRBJ2-1, with 7 bases aligning to TRBD2. V shed 7 bases, J shed 2 bases, and the junction held 5 bases outside the gene matches. The CDR3 contains 14 residues. The DNA of the CDR3 is TGTGCCAGCACCCAGCGGGGCCCCTACAATGAGCAGTTCTTC. Translation gives CASTQRGPYNEQFF.

This clonotype was detected many times. The genes are TRBV7-7 and TRBJ2-5, with 7 bases aligning to TRBD1. The CDR3 totals 12 residues. CDR1 and CDR2 (germline): SSHAT, FNYEAQ (reference sequence). Losses at the gene ends were 9 bases for V and 1 base for J; bases not matched to a gene: 2. The CDR3 DNA is TGTGCCAGTGGACAGGCCCAAGAGACCCAGTACTTC. It yields the protein CASGQAQETQYF.

This clonotype was counted a few times. For the CDR3, the DNA is TGCGCCAGCAGCGCACACCAGGGTAGGGTCTACAATGAGCAGTTCTTC. Its translation: CASSAHQGRVYNEQFF. J is TRBJ2-1 and V is TRBV5-1; D possibly corresponds to TRBD1 (5 bases). The length of the CDR3 is 16 residues. Trimming removed 4 bases at V and 3 bases at J, with 17 bases between. The germline V gene has CDR1 SGHRS and CDR2 YFSETQ.

This clonotype was counted at least ten times. The chain carries TRBV6-2 or TRBV6-3 and TRBJ2-6, with TRBD1 as a possible D gene (6 bases). V lost 5 bases and J 1 base, leaving 15 bases between the germline ends. Per the germline V gene, CDR1 is MNHEY and CDR2 is SVGEGT. This CDR3 comprises 17 residues. The CDR3 bases are TGTGCCAGCAGTCGGGACACCCGGACGTCTGGGGCCAACGTCCTGACTTTC. Its protein product is CASSRDTRTSGANVLTF.

This clonotype was picked up a small number of times. The chain has TRBV20-1 and TRBJ1-2; D possibly corresponds to TRBD1 (5 bases). V lost 2 bases to trimming and J lost 3 bases, with 13 bases between them. This CDR3 is 14 amino acids long. Per the germline V gene, CDR1 is DFQATT and CDR2 is SNEGSKA (reference sequence). This chain's CDR3 is CSARMAGNYYGYTF. Here the CDR3 DNA reads TGCAGTGCTAGAATGGCAGGGAATTACTATGGCTACACCTTC.

This clonotype has at least ten counts. The genes are TRBV4-3 and TRBJ1-2; TRBD1 aligns across 9 bases. The CDR3 has 16 residues. The ends lost 0 bases at V and 4 bases at J; junction bases unmatched: 6. From germline, CDR1 is LGHNA and CDR2 YSLEER. CDR3 in amino acids: CASSQDLGQGPYGYTF. As DNA, the CDR3 is TGCGCCAGCAGCCAAGATTTGGGACAGGGACCCTATGGCTACACCTTC.

This rearrangement joins TRBV4-3 to TRBJ2-3; 8 bases are a match to TRBD2. CDR3 length: 15 residues. Germline V lookup: CDR1 LGHNA, CDR2 YSLEER. With V trimmed by 4 bases and J by 4 bases, 7 bases remained unmatched. The CDR3 region has the DNA TGCGCCAGCAGCCCCGGGACTAGTTCTTCAGATACGCAGTATTTT. It codes for CASSPGTSSSDTQYF.

Ten or more counts support this clonotype. The rearrangement joins TRBV7-2 to TRBJ2-3; 11 positions agree with TRBD2. V dropped 1 base and J dropped 7; count of bases not matched to a gene: 7. CDR3 length: 16 amino acids. CDR1 SGHTA and CDR2 FQGNSA come from the germline V gene. In DNA form, the CDR3 reads TGTGCCAGCAGCTTAGATGGCCTAGCGGGGGGACATACGCAGTATTTT. Its protein product is CASSLDGLAGGHTQYF.

This chain uses TRBV7-2 with TRBJ2-3; 9 positions match TRBD2. J was trimmed by 2 bases and V by 1 base; bases with no gene match: 4. The CDR3 runs to 16 residues. From germline, CDR1 is SGHTA and CDR2 FQGNSA. Here the CDR3 DNA reads TGTGCCAGCAGCTTAGGCAGCGGGGGGCCCACAGATACGCAGTATTTT. It codes for CASSLGSGGPTDTQYF.

This clonotype was recorded many times. The genes are TRBV7-2 and TRBJ2-7, with 11 bases aligning to TRBD1. V lost 4 bases and J lost 2; bases outside the gene matches: 4. This CDR3 comprises 15 residues. Germline V CDR1 and CDR2: SGHTA, FQGNSA. The CDR3 DNA sequence: TGTGCCAGCAGCTGGGGACAGGGGGTCCCCTACGAGCAGTACTTC. It is translated as CASSWGQGVPYEQYF.

This clonotype has ten or more counts. This sequence joins TRBV4-1 and TRBJ2-3, with 10 bases identical to TRBD1. Germline CDR1 MGHRA, CDR2 YSYEKL. J lost 2 bases, V lost 6 bases, and 14 bases had no gene match. The CDR3 runs to 18 residues. CDR3 sequence (DNA): TGCGCCAGCAGAACACTACCCGGACAGGGGGGGATCACAGATACGCAGTATTTT. Protein: CASRTLPGQGGITDTQYF.

The chain joins TRBV27 to TRBJ2-1; 10 nucleotides line up with TRBD2. After removal of 10 bases from V and 7 bases from J, the junction contained 7 bases not matched to a gene. This CDR3 spans 13 amino acids. Germline lookup yields CDR1 MNHEY and CDR2 SMNVEV (reference sequence). The CDR3: CAISSGGSNEQFF. CDR3 sequence (DNA): TGTGCCATCTCTAGCGGGGGATCAAATGAGCAGTTCTTC.

This clonotype was seen only a few times. V and J are TRBV7-2 and TRBJ1-2; the match to TRBD1 covers 7 bases. Germline lookup yields CDR1 SGHTA and CDR2 FQGNSA. The CDR3 contains 14 residues. Trimming took 6 bases from V and 4 from J; bases not matched to a gene: 8. The CDR3 coding sequence is TGTGCCAGCAGGTACCGACAGGGCGGCTATGGCTACACCTTC. Encoded protein: CASRYRQGGYGYTF.

The V and J genes are TRBV20-1 and TRBJ2-5, with 7 bases identical to TRBD1. This CDR3 has 15 residues. The germline V gene encodes CDR1 DFQATT and CDR2 SNEGSKA (reference sequence). J gave up 11 bases and V 6 bases, and 21 bases lay outside the gene matches. CDR3 amino acids: CSAPTPGQSSYGQYF. DNA for the CDR3: TGCAGTGCCCCGACTCCGGGACAGAGCTCCTACGGGCAGTACTTC.

The sample holds many counts of this clonotype. The chain links TRBV18 to TRBJ2-7; D may correspond to TRBD1 or TRBD2 (5 bases each). The CDR3 has 15 residues. Trimming removed 2 bases from V and 0 bases from J, with 11 bases in between. Germline V gene sequence: CDR1 KGHSH, CDR2 LQKENI. The CDR3 DNA is TGTGCCAGCTCACCAAATACAGGAGGCTCCTACGAGCAGTACTTC. It encodes CASSPNTGGSYEQYF.